Given below is one T cell receptor beta chain in context. Its antigen is as yet unknown. Time point denoted: late sampling 161 to 241 days after vaccination in a few convalescent patients. V was pared by 2 bases and J by 3 bases, with 4 bases of the junction left unmatched. This CDR3 has 15 residues. Germline V gives CDR1 MNHEY, CDR2 SVGAGI. The entry originates in a study of vaccination and CD4 T cells after COVID-19. From the PCR reads, TCRdb called clonotypes with MiXCR, one entry per CDR3 protein. The table includes approximately 36,000 distinct CDR3 sequences, 36% detected once. Study results and caveats: Recorded median SARS-CoV-2-reactive clonotype numbers increased from approximately 21 to 40 without reaching significance. Within convalescent individuals, 304 out of 307 vaccine-specific clones proved to be spike mono-reactive.

This rearrangement joins TRBV6-5 to TRBJ2-7; 10 bases line up with TRBD1. This sequence originates from a human donor who had recovered from COVID-19. This specimen was CD4+ T cells from blood, taken about 7 months after SARS-CoV-2 vaccination. The CDR3 coding sequence is TGTGCCAGCAGTTACGCAGGACAGGGGGGCTACGAGCAGTACTTC. Translating gives CASSYAGQGGYEQYF.